The clone carrying this T cell receptor (beta chain) occurred many times. The sample belongs to a study of T cell repertoires in cytomegalovirus infection. TCRdb re-called the reads with MiXCR, one entry per CDR3 protein. The sample includes approximately 70,000 distinct CDR3 sequences, just under 4% of them seen just once. This CDR3 spans 16 amino acids. Germline V lookup: CDR1 SGHTA, CDR2 FQGNSA. J gave up 5 bases and V 2 bases, and 11 bases lay outside the gene matches. The sample was PBMCs. V usage is TRBV7-2 and J usage is TRBJ2-7; 8 nucleotides align to TRBD1. This TCR was recovered from a human donor in good health (CMV status not recorded). Some clones in this sample may be carry-over from other donors' samples. CDR3 DNA: TGTGCCAGCAGCTTAAAGGAGAGGGGCAGGGGGCACGAGCAGTACTTC. This gives the protein CASSLKERGRGHEQYF.